These 18 T cell receptor beta chains came from one sample sequenced in a study of T cell responses to AZD1222 COVID-19 vaccine. Some clones are missing from TCRdb's copy, which holds only in-frame ones; the method was immunoSEQ multiplex PCR. This sample yields some 79,000 clones, of which 75% to 90% are seen a single time; more than 3% belongs to the top ten. This specimen consisted of peripheral blood, obtained 28 days after the second AZD1222 dose. Every receptor here comes from an adult who received the AZD1222 COVID-19 vaccine.

The gene calls are TRBV30 and TRBJ2-3, with 9 bases matching TRBD1. CDR3 length: 13 amino acids. Per the germline V gene, CDR1 is GTSNPN and CDR2 is SVGIG (reference sequence). V was pared by 5 bases and J by 5 bases, with 5 bases of the junction left unmatched. The CDR3 sequence: CAWGQGFGDTQYF. CDR3 sequence (DNA): TGTGCCTGGGGACAGGGGTTCGGAGATACGCAGTATTTT.

This chain joins TRBV7-2 and TRBJ2-7, with 7 bases lining up with TRBD1. Trimming cost V 3 bases and J 4 bases; bases outside gene matches: 9. Germline lookup yields CDR1 SGHTA and CDR2 FQGNSA. CDR3 length: 15 residues. In DNA form, the CDR3 reads TGTGCCAGCAGCTTCCCGACAGGGCCTCGTTACGAGCAGTACTTC. Its translation: CASSFPTGPRYEQYF.

The genes are TRBV7-9 and TRBJ2-5; D remains ambiguous. In germline, CDR1 is SEHNR, CDR2 FQNEAQ (reference sequence). The V end was cut by 5 bases, the J end by 7 bases, with 17 bases between. This CDR3 has 14 amino acids. The CDR3 sequence: CASSPLNWVGTQYF. The CDR3 region has the DNA TGTGCCAGCAGCCCACTAAATTGGGTGGGGACCCAGTACTTC.

The chain combines TRBV9 with TRBJ1-4; no clear D. The germline gives CDR1 SGDLS, CDR2 YYNGEE. V gave up 3 bases and J gave up 4 bases, with 7 bases separating them. This CDR3 is built from 13 residues. CDR3 region: CASSDVGNEKLFF. In nucleotides, the CDR3 is TGTGCCAGCAGCGATGTCGGTAATGAAAAACTGTTTTTT. Using reference TRBV9 and TRBJ1-4 for the parts outside the CDR3, the full variable domain is DSGVTQTPKHLITATGQRVTLRCSPRSGDLSVYWYQQSLDQGLQFLIQYYNGEERAKGNILERFSAQQFPDLHSELNLSSLELGDSALYFCASSDVGNEKLFFGSGTQLSVL.

The chain recombines TRBV7-9 with TRBJ1-2, with a tentative D call TRBD1 (5 bases). The V end was cut by 1 base, the J end by 3 bases, with 18 bases between. The germline CDR1 and CDR2 sequences are SEHNR and FQNEAQ (reference sequence). This CDR3 has 17 residues. The chain's CDR3 is CASSLGPRGGPDYGYTF. The CDR3 DNA sequence: TGTGCCAGCAGCTTAGGACCTCGTGGGGGTCCGGACTATGGCTACACCTTC. Full variable domain (outside the CDR3, taken from reference TRBV7-9 and TRBJ1-2): DTGVSQNPRHKITKRGQNVTFRCDPISEHNRLYWYRQTLGQGPEFLTYFQNEAQLEKSRLLSDRFSAERPKGSFSTLEIQRTEQGDSAMYLCASSLGPRGGPDYGYTFGSGTRLTVV.

V gene TRBV5-1 combines with J gene TRBJ1-5, with a tentative D call TRBD1 (5 bases). The CDR3 has 15 residues. Germline-derived CDR1 and CDR2 are SGHRS and YFSETQ. Trimming cost V 4 bases and J 5 bases, with 16 bases left between them. This CDR3 reads CASSPGPAGDQPQHF. In nucleotides, the CDR3 is TGCGCCAGCAGCCCGGGGCCCGCGGGAGATCAGCCCCAGCATTTT.

The CDR3 loop is CASSYSRQGGANVLTF. CDR3 nucleotides: TGTGCCAGCAGTTACTCGAGGCAGGGTGGGGCCAACGTCCTGACTTTC. The rearrangement joins TRBV6-6 to TRBJ2-6, with a possible D match to TRBD1 (5 bases). CDR3 length: 16 residues. Germline V lookup: CDR1 MNHNY, CDR2 SVGAGI (reference sequence). V lost 0 bases, J lost 3 bases, and 9 bases lay in between.

The chain couples TRBV27 to TRBJ2-7; D may be TRBD2 (6 bases). The CDR3 has 16 residues. The V end was cut by 0 bases, the J end by 2 bases, with 14 bases between. CDR1 is MNHEY, CDR2 SMNVEV, per germline (reference sequence). The CDR3 DNA is TGTGCCAGCAGTTTATCGCGGGGCACAATAGCCTACGAGCAGTACTTC. Its protein is CASSLSRGTIAYEQYF.

CDR3 sequence reads: CASSDVLPYTGELFF. The CDR3 nucleotides read TGTGCCAGCAGTGACGTTCTACCGTACACCGGGGAGCTGTTTTTT. The chain recombines TRBV25-1 with TRBJ2-2; D call uncertain. Germline values: CDR1 MGHDK, CDR2 SYGVNS. CDR3 length: 15 residues. V dropped 3 bases and J dropped 3 bases, with 11 bases sitting between them.

The chain employs TRBV6-6 and TRBJ1-4, with D unresolved. The V and J ends lost 8 bases and 6 bases respectively, with 16 bases between them. The V gene's germline CDR1 is MNHNY and CDR2 SVGAGI (reference sequence). The CDR3 is 14 amino acids. CDR3 in amino acids: CASRMGRRDEKLFF. In DNA, the CDR3 is TGTGCCAGCCGAATGGGCCGTAGGGATGAAAAACTGTTTTTT.

This clone was picked up one time. The chain has TRBV9 and TRBJ1-6; unclear D gene. This CDR3 region has 14 residues. With 0 bases removed from V and 8 bases from J, the gap between germline ends came to 9 bases. Germline CDR1 reads SGDLS; CDR2 reads YYNGEE. The CDR3 reads CASSVAIGDSPLHF. The CDR3, as DNA: TGTGCCAGCAGCGTAGCCATTGGGGATTCACCCCTCCACTTT. The complete variable domain, with remaining parts taken from reference TRBV9 and TRBJ1-6, reads DSGVTQTPKHLITATGQRVTLRCSPRSGDLSVYWYQQSLDQGLQFLIQYYNGEERAKGNILERFSAQQFPDLHSELNLSSLELGDSALYFCASSVAIGDSPLHFGNGTRLTVT.

The chain is built from TRBV27 and TRBJ1-5; tentatively, D is TRBD1 (5 bases). CDR3 length: 17 residues. Trimming cost V 6 bases and J 0 bases, with 18 bases left between them. Looked up from germline, CDR1 is MNHEY and CDR2 is SMNVEV (reference sequence). CDR3 region: CASSRSVRGYSNQPQHF. CDR3 DNA sequence: TGTGCCAGCAGCAGATCGGTACGGGGCTATAGCAATCAGCCCCAGCATTTT.

The chain combines TRBV6-5 with TRBJ1-1; D possibly corresponds to TRBD1 (6 bases). The V gene's germline CDR1 is MNHEY and CDR2 SVGAGI. This CDR3 spans 11 amino acids. Between the trimmed V and J ends, which lost 7 bases and 5 bases, there was a span of 8 bases. The CDR3 DNA is TGTGCCAGCACCACAGGGACTGAAGCTTTCTTT. Residues: CASTTGTEAFF.

This clone was picked up one time. The chain links TRBV6-1 to TRBJ1-1; a weak D match, TRBD1 (5 bases). V was shortened by 1 base and J by 0 bases, with 6 bases between the two germline ends. The CDR3 consists of 14 residues. Germline CDR1 reads MNHNS; CDR2 reads SASEGT. CDR3 protein: CASSEDRLNTEAFF. The CDR3 DNA reads TGTGCCAGCAGTGAAGACAGGCTGAACACTGAAGCTTTCTTT.

CDR3 protein: CATSDFKVSYEQYF. DNA of the CDR3: TGTGCCACCAGTGATTTTAAGGTCTCCTACGAGCAGTACTTC. This chain uses TRBV24-1 with TRBJ2-7; no definite D call. CDR1 and CDR2 (germline): KGHDR, SFDVKD. This CDR3 is 14 amino acids long. V lost 1 base to trimming and J lost 0 bases, with 6 bases between them.

This chain uses TRBV18 with TRBJ1-3; D is perhaps TRBD1 (5 bases). Germline lookup yields CDR1 KGHSH and CDR2 LQKENI. CDR3 length: 16 amino acids. Trimming cost V 3 bases and J 0 bases, with 12 bases left between them. CDR3 residues: CASSPGLSDSGNTIYF. The CDR3 DNA is TGTGCCAGCTCACCGGGGCTTTCGGACTCTGGAAACACCATATATTTT.

The rearrangement uses TRBV18 and TRBJ1-1; D is perhaps TRBD1 (5 bases). Germline V lookup: CDR1 KGHSH, CDR2 LQKENI. This CDR3 spans 11 amino acids. The V end lost 6 bases, the J end lost 7 bases, and 9 bases lay between the germline ends. The CDR3 here is CASSDQGEAFF. In DNA form, the CDR3 reads TGTGCCAGCTCTGACCAGGGTGAAGCTTTCTTT.

The genes are TRBV20-1 and TRBJ2-7, with no clear D. The CDR3 totals 11 residues. Deletions cut 7 bases from V and 2 bases from J, with 9 bases between. In germline, CDR1 is DFQATT, CDR2 SNEGSKA (reference sequence). CDR3 nucleotide sequence: TGCAGTGTCGGTGAGGCCTACGAGCAGTACTTC. It translates to CSVGEAYEQYF.